This T cell receptor (beta chain) was captured by sequencing in a study of vaccination effects on CD4 cells after COVID-19. This CDR3 contains 13 residues. CDR1 is KGHSH, CDR2 LQKENI, per germline. V was pared by 2 bases and J by 2 bases, with 6 bases between. General study findings and limits: Only a single clone (1 of 255 vaccine-induced clones in healthy vaccinees) cross-reacted with common cold coronaviruses. In the late period after vaccination, infection- and vaccine-induced clones contracted markedly.

Pools of viral peptides were used by the ViraFEST assay to expand antigen-specific CD4+ T cells ahead of sequencing. Around day 10 of culture, CD4+ T cells were separated out. People in the vaccine group had not been infected with SARS-CoV-2 before, and their nucleocapsid antibodies were negative. Cultures used 1.5 million to 2 million PBMC per well, 7.5 to 10 IU/ml IL-2 and around 9.7 ug/ml peptides. Fresh IL-2-containing medium replaced half the medium on days 3 and 7. Sequencing used immunoSEQ multiplex PCR; TCRdb keeps in-frame clones, though not all of them. Counted here are roughly 25,000 clones, roughly two thirds occurring once; the ten biggest clones make up 5%. Only one count was recorded for this clone. Its antigen is as yet unknown.

This chain uses TRBV18 with TRBJ1-2, with no clear D. Sequenced material: CD4+ T cells from PBMCs cultured with SARS-CoV-2 spike peptides, taken before COVID-19 vaccination. The source is a human donor who received a COVID-19 vaccine. This chain's CDR3 is CASSPSENYGYTF. In nucleotides, the CDR3 is TGTGCCAGCTCACCATCAGAGAACTATGGCTACACCTTC.